The sequence of this TCR beta chain was determined in a study of cytomegalovirus exposure and HLA in healthy donors (dated by TCRdb to 2016 to 2017). Describing the broader study: An earlier analysis of fewer than 750 of the donors reported 276 Gb of sequence data and approximately 120 million unique TCR beta sequences obtained from about 179 million T cells. Roughly 5 DR-DQ haplotypes were handled as single units for association and clustering, since linkage in the cohort was strong. Typing coverage varied by locus: roughly 629-630 donors for A, B, C, DRB1 and DQB1; roughly 500 for DQA1; around 610 for DPA1; about 450 for DPB1. Using immunosequencing, the study profiled T cell repertoires from fewer than 850 subjects and related those repertoires to cytomegalovirus serostatus. Every repertoire in the discovery cohort had been generated on one and the same sequencing platform. To predict cytomegalovirus infection status, the study combined high-throughput TCR immunosequencing, statistical association of individual TCRs with disease status, and machine learning. Rather than using new phenotypic data, the later analysis identified candidate immune exposures from TCR beta sequences and from how often those sequences occurred across donors. In a later analysis, previously published TCR beta repertoires from 600 to 850 donors were re-analyzed and high-resolution HLA genotyping was added so that TCR occurrence patterns could be studied. A separate validation cohort of about 110 different subjects was used in addition to the roughly 670-subject first cohort. HLA typing covered class I and class II loci at four-digit resolution. Approximately 300 gigabases of sequencing data and 70 million to 100 million unique TCR sequences were included in an early release covering about 700 HLA-typed donors. Among the approximately 400 genotyped donors, around 81% belonged to the genetic ancestry cluster associated with self-reported Caucasian donors. A later genetic analysis used genome-wide SNP genotypes for 398 of the 666 donors, treating that subset as a discovery cohort. The aim of the study was to test whether cataloging public T cell receptors could identify signatures of past pathogen exposure. To decide whether each TCR beta V gene segment behaved as functional or pseudogenic, an earlier analysis of approximately 600 of the donors relied on high-throughput TCR beta sequencing. Donor age, sex, ethnicity and CMV serostatus were collected together with the repertoire data. Among some 410 genotyped donors of the cohort, an average of about 220,000 unique TCR beta nucleotide sequences was sequenced per donor, of which approximately 19% were non-productive.

As to this clone: Its target antigen remains unknown. No base quality values were provided; no much bigger clone lies one nucleotide off.

Trimming leaves V shorter by 2 bases and J shorter by 4 bases, with the junction holding 7 bases beyond the gene matches. In the germline V gene, CDR1 corresponds to MNHNS and CDR2 to SASEGT. The CDR3 numbers 15 residues from cysteine through phenylalanine. Of all the DNA, just the CDR3 is kept, 45 bases in frame from base 1. The cohort was made up of approximately 670 healthy bone marrow donors. At the time of sampling, all cohort members were nominally healthy, though unrecorded immune exposures were likely present. The donor tested CMV seronegative, placing the donor among the 352 seronegative members of the cohort. A peripheral blood sample was provided by each donor, and peripheral blood mononuclear cells were used for TCR beta sequencing. The Qiagen DNeasy Blood Extraction Kit was used to extract genomic DNA from the blood cell samples. Paper-wide results and their limitations: Immune exposure information for the cohort was limited to CMV serostatus. Because counts were too low, some 17 rarely observed V segments, including chromosome 9 orphons, were left out of the earlier analysis of over 550 of the donors. Cytomegalovirus status was reported to be diagnosed by the classifier with high specificity and sensitivity in both the original and validation cohorts. It was suggested by the authors that the approach could potentially be generalized to other disease states and immunological phenotypes. A further reported finding was that TCR beta sequences accurately predicted the HLA-A and HLA-B alleles for most subjects in the first cohort. According to a later analysis, most CMV-associated TCR beta chains appeared to be HLA-restricted, and the HLA associations seemed to be driven largely by CMV exposure. In vitro tests confirmed that three of the cytomegalovirus-associated TCR beta chains recognize cytomegalovirus antigens. An earlier analysis of approximately 530 of the donors showed that most TCR beta V segments appeared in productive rearrangements either about 87% or about 30% of the time, which broadly matched IMGT annotations. In a later analysis, 16,951 TCR beta sequences were associated with specific HLA alleles at a false discovery rate of 0.05. In a later analysis, TCR association rates were found to vary across HLA loci, with the most associated TCRs seen for DRB1 alleles and the fewest for HLA-C alleles. In this cohort, only TCR beta chains were sequenced, and detectable features were limited by the absence of alpha or paired-chain data. Because the 87-base-pair reads could not distinguish some IMGT-functional V segments, including TRBV6-2 and TRBV6-3, those segments were excluded. Roughly uniform sequencing depth across donors was assumed in presence/absence analyses, although this assumption may not hold. V-gene and J-gene trimming of TCR beta chains was associated with a missense DCLRE1C variant in a later genetic analysis, and the association was replicated in an independent cohort. In a later analysis, HLA-associated TCR beta chains were found to be more clonally expanded and to have lower generation probabilities than equally common non-associated chains. In a later analysis, several top co-occurrence clusters were reported to appear linked to parvovirus B19, influenza, CMV and Epstein-Barr virus. Correlated functional status among segregating V segments might reflect linkage disequilibrium, but an unknown experimental factor could not be ruled out. Because HLA typing was unavailable for some donors at each locus, only the typed subset was used in association tests. A group of highly shared sequence variants was considered likely to be a technical artifact of the sequencing pipeline. Strong co-occurrence of HLA alleles, especially DR and DQ, made assigning TCR associations to individual alleles difficult. According to a later genetic analysis, donors in an Asian-associated ancestry cluster had fewer N-insertions in productive TCRs than the approximately 650-donor mean. The study gave a list of 150 to 200 TCR beta chains associated with cytomegalovirus. Across donors, most TCR sequences were observed very rarely, whereas some public TCRs were present in many individuals.

The library was built by means of the immunoSEQ multiplex PCR assay. For the multiplex PCR, a mixture combining 60 forward primers for TCR Vbeta segments and 13 reverse primers for TCR Jbeta segments was used. The CDR3 region of rearranged TCR beta genes was amplified from genomic DNA by a multiplex PCR assay. The Illumina HiSeq System was used to sequence the amplified TCR beta libraries as 87-base-pair reads. On the study's bioinformatics: In a later analysis, tens of millions of unique TCR beta chains were counted across the roughly 670 repertoires, and roughly 9.9 million of these chains were shared by at least two donors. Raw reads were error-corrected and collapsed into unique sequences by a nearest-neighbor algorithm in which closely related sequences were merged to remove PCR and sequencing errors. CDR3 sequences were aligned to IMGT reference sequences to assign V, D and J gene segments. Each retained sequence needed at least a six-nucleotide match to both a V gene segment and a J gene segment. A rearrangement counted as productive if the CDR3 had no stop codons and remained in frame with V and J, and every other rearrangement counted as non-productive. Following IMGT convention, CDR3 was defined as the stretch from the second conserved V-encoded cysteine to the conserved J-encoded phenylalanine. The earlier analysis of some 600 of the donors excluded sequences that lacked an unambiguous match to a single V gene segment. An earlier analysis of around 600 of the donors classified V segments as functional when productive rearrangements were above 56.7% and as segregating when the standard deviation between donors was above 5%. A statistical classification framework was built to diagnose cytomegalovirus status from the catalog of TCR beta chain sequences. In a later analysis, V and J genes were assigned by comparing TCR nucleotide sequences against IMGT/GENE-DB human TR gene sequences. The TCRdist pipeline was used in a later analysis to assign CDR3 sequences and most-parsimonious VDJ recombination scenarios. In a later analysis, every TCR beta chain was defined by the combination of its CDR3 amino acid sequence and its V-gene family, and reads without a unique V-gene family were dropped. To address suspected cross-contamination and a sequencing artifact, a later analysis removed over 500 highly shared, low-generation-probability nucleotide sequences. In a later analysis, a clonal expansion index was calculated for each public chain from normalized within-repertoire ranks of inferred template counts. A later analysis computed generation probabilities with a VDJ recombination model fitted to out-of-frame rearrangements, and checked the results against IGoR. Hypergeometric tests were used in a later analysis to score TCR-TCR, TCR-HLA and TCR-CMV co-occurrence, with a repertoire-size bias correction applied to the TCR pairs. In a later analysis, false discovery rates were estimated by permuting HLA or CMV assignments 20 times. In a later analysis, co-occurring TCRs were grouped using DBSCAN, and TCRdist sequence similarity was added for clustering within HLA-allele-positive subsets. Co-occurrence clustering excluded repertoires with fewer than 30,000 or more than 120,000 public chains, plus five with anomalous nucleotide sharing. The table was pulled from immuneACCESS by TCRdb, which kept in-frame rearrangements only. Such tables lose some clones; where checked, under half of the loss comes from unresolved V genes, and the rest has no known cause. The V and J calls and clone size were taken over from that table, and D and trimming were inferred from the DNA. The sample data list 75,000 to 100,000 clones, and around 81% of these were observed just once. The ten biggest clones cover 0.45% to 0.6% of the sample.

The source of this sequence is a man aged 25 to 45 in good health and CMV-seronegative. Recombination joined TRBV6-1 with TRBJ1-2; 7 bases in the junction line up with TRBD1. Source material: PBMCs. The CDR3 reads CASSEPKTGLYGYTF. The sequenced DNA is TGTGCCAGCAGTGAACCTAAGACAGGGCTCTATGGCTACACCTTC.